This TCR beta chain derives from a study of cytomegalovirus exposure and HLA in healthy donors. Findings of the study overall: Whilst most TCR sequences proved rare, a subset of public TCRs occurred across many donors. Some TCR beta chains (more than 150 of them) were listed as cytomegalovirus-associated.

With regard to this clone: The target antigen is unknown.

V shed 1 base, J shed 5 bases, and the junction held 9 bases outside the gene matches. Per the germline V gene, CDR1 is SGHVS and CDR2 is FNYEAQ. This CDR3 contains 17 residues. Sequenced by immunoSEQ multiplex PCR; TCRdb stores in-frame clones only, minus some. This table holds some 350,000 clones, 87% found once. The TCR originated in a woman aged 25 to 39 in good health and CMV-seropositive. The chain combines TRBV7-6 with TRBJ2-7; 12 bases are shared with TRBD1. The material sequenced was PBMCs. The CDR3 reads CASSLEGTGGRIHEQYF. The DNA for the CDR3 is TGTGCCAGCAGCTTAGAGGGGACAGGGGGCCGGATACACGAGCAGTACTTC.